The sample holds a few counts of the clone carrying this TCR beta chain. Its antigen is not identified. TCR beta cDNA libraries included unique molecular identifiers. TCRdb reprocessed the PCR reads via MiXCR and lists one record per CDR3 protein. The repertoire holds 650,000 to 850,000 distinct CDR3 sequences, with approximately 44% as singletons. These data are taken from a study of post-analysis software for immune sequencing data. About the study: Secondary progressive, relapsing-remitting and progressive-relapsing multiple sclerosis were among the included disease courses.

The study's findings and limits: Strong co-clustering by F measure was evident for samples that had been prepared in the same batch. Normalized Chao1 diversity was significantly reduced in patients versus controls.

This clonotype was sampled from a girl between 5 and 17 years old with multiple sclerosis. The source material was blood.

The CDR3 sequence is CASSPGTLLVQEQYF. The CDR3 nucleotides read TGCGCCAGCAGCCCCGGGACCCTGCTCGTTCAGGAGCAGTACTTC. The chain links TRBV4-3 to TRBJ2-7; perhaps D is TRBD1 or TRBD2 (5 bases each). The V end was cut by 4 bases, the J end by 7 bases, with 20 bases between. The germline V gene encodes CDR1 LGHNA and CDR2 YSLEER. The CDR3 is 15 residues long.